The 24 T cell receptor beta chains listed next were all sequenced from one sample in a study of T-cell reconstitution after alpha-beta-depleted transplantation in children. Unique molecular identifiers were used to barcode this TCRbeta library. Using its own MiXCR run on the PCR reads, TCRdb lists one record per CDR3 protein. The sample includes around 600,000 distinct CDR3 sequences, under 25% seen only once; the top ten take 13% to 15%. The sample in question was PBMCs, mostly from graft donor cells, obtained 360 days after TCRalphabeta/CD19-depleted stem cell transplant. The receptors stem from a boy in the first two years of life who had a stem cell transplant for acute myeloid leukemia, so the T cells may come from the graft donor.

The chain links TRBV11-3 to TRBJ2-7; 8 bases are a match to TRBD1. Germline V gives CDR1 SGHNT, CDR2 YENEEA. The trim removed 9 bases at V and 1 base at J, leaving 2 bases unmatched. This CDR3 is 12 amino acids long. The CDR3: CASRQGSYEQYF. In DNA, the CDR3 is TGTGCCAGTAGACAGGGGTCCTACGAGCAGTACTTC.

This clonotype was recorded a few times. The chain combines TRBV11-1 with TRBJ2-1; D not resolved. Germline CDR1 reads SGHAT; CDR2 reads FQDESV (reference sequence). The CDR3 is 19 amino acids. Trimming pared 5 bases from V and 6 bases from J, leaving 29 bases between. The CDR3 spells CASSPPLTQQGRPSNEQFF. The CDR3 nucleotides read TGTGCCAGCAGCCCCCCCCTAACACAACAAGGCAGGCCCAGCAATGAGCAGTTCTTC. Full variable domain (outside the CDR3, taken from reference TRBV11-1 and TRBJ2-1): EAEVAQSPRYKITEKSQAVAFWCDPISGHATLYWYRQILGQGPELLVQFQDESVVDDSQLPKDRFSAERLKGVDSTLKIQPAELGDSAMYLCASSPPLTQQGRPSNEQFFGPGTRLTVL.

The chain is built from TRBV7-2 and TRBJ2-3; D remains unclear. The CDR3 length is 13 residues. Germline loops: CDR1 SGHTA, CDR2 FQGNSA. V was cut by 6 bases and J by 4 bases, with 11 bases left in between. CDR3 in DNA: TGTGCCAGCAGACCTGGGTGGTCAGATACGCAGTATTTT. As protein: CASRPGWSDTQYF.

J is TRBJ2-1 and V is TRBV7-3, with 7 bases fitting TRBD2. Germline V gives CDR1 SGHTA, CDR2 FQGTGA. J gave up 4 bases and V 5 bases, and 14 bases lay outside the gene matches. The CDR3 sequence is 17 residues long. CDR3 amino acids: CASSPTGRLQRYNEQFF. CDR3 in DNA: TGTGCCAGCAGCCCAACCGGGAGGCTTCAAAGATACAATGAGCAGTTCTTC.

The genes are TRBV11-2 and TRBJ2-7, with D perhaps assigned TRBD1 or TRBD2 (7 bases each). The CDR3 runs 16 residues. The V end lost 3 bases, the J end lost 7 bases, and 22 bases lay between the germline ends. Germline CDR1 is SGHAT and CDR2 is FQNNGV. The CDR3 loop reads CASSFQGGVVAQEQYV. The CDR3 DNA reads TGTGCCAGCAGCTTTCAGGGGGGGGTAGTAGCTCAGGAGCAGTACGTC.

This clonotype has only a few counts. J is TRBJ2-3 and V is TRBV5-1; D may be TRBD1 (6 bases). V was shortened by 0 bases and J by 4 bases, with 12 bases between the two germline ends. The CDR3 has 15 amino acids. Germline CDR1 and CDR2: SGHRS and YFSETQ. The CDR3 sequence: CASSLEKGVPDTQYF. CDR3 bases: TGCGCCAGCAGCTTGGAAAAGGGGGTTCCAGATACGCAGTATTTT.

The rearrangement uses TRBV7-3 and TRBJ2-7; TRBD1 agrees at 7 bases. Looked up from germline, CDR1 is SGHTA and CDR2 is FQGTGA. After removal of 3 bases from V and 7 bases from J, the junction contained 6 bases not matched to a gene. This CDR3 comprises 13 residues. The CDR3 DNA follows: TGTGCCAGCAGCTTTACAGGGGTCGGTGAGCAGTACTTC. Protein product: CASSFTGVGEQYF.

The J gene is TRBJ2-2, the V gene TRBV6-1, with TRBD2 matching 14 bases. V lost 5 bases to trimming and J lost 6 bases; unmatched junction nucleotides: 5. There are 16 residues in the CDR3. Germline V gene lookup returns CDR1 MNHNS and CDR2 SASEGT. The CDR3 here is CASSTGLAGGAGELFF. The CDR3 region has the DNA TGTGCCAGCAGTACCGGACTAGCGGGGGGAGCCGGGGAGCTGTTTTTT.

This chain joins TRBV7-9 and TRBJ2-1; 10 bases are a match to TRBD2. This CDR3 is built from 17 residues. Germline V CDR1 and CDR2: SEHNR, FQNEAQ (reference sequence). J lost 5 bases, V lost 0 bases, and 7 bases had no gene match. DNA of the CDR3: TGTGCCAGCAGCTTAGCGGGTAGCGGGGGGATAGACAATGAGCAGTTCTTC. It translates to CASSLAGSGGIDNEQFF.

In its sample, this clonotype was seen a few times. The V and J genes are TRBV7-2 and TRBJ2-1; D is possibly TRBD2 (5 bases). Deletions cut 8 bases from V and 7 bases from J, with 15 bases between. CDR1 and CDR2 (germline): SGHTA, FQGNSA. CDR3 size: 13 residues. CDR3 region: CASLFSVANEQFF. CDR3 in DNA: TGTGCCAGCTTATTTAGCGTTGCAAATGAGCAGTTCTTC.

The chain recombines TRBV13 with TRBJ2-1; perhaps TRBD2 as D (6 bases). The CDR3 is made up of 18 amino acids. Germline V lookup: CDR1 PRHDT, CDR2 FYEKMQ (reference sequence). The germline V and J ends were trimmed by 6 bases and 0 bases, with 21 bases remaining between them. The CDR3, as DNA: TGTGCCAGCAGTTTGCCTCCGGTTAGCGGTGGCTCCTACAATGAGCAGTTCTTC. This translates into CASSLPPVSGGSYNEQFF.

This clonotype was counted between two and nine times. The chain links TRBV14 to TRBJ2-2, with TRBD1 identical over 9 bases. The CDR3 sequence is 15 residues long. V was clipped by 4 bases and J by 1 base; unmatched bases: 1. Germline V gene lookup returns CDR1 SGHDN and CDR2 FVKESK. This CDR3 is CASSRDRVNTGELFF. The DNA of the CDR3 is TGTGCCAGCAGCCGGGACAGGGTGAACACCGGGGAGCTGTTTTTT.

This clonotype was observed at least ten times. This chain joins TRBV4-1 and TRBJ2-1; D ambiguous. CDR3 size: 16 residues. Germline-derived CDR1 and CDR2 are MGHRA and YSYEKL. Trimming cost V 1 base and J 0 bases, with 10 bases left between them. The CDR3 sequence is CASSQAAPSSYNEQFF. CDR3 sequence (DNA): TGCGCCAGCAGCCAAGCCGCCCCTAGCTCCTACAATGAGCAGTTCTTC.

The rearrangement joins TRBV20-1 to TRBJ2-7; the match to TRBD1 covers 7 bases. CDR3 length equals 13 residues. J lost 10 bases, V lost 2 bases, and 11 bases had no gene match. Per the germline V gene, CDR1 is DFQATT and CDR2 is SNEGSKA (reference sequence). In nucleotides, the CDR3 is TGCAGTGCTAGACGGAGAGGGACAGCCATCCAGTACGTC. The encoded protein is CSARRRGTAIQYV.

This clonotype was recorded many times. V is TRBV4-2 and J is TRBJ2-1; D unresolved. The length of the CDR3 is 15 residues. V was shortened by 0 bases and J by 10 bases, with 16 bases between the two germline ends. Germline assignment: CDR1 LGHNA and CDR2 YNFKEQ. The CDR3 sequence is CASSQEYTTLREQFF. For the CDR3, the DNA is TGTGCCAGCAGCCAAGAGTACACGACCCTTAGAGAGCAGTTCTTC.

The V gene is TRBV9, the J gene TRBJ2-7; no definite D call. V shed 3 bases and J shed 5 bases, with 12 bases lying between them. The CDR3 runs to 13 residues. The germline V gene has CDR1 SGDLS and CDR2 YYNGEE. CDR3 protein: CASSAEHGDEQYF. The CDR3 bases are TGTGCCAGCAGCGCCGAACATGGGGACGAGCAGTACTTC.

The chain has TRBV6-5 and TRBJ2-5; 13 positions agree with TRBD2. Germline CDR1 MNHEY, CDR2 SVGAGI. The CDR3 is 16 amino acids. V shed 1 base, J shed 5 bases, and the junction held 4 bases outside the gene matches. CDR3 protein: CASSYLTSGGWETQYF. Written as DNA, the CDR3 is TGTGCCAGCAGTTACTTGACTAGCGGGGGGTGGGAGACCCAGTACTTC.

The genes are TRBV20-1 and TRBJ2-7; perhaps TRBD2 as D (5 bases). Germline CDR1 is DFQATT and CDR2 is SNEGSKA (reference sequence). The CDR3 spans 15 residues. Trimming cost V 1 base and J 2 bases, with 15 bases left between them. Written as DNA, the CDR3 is TGCAGTGCTAGAGCCCTTGCGGGCCAAACCTACGAGCAGTACTTC. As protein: CSARALAGQTYEQYF.

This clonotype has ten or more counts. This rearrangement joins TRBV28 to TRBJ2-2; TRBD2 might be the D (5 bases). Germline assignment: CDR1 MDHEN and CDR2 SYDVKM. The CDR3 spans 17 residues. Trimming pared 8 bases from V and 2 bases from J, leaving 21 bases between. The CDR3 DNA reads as TGTGCCAGCCACAAATCCGGGGTTGGAAAAAACACCGGGGAGCTGTTTTTT. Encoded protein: CASHKSGVGKNTGELFF.

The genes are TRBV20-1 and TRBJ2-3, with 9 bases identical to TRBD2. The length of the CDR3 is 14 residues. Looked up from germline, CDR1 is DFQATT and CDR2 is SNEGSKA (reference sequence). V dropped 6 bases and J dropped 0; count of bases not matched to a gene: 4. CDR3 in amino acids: CSARLAASTDTQYF. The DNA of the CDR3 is TGCAGTGCCAGACTAGCGGCTAGCACAGATACGCAGTATTTT.

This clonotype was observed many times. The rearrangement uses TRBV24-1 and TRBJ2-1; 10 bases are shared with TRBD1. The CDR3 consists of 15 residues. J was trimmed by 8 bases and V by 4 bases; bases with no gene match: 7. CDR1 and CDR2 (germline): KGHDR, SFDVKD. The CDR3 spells CATSERDRGGDEQFF. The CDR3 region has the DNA TGTGCCACCAGTGAGAGGGACAGGGGAGGGGATGAGCAGTTCTTC.

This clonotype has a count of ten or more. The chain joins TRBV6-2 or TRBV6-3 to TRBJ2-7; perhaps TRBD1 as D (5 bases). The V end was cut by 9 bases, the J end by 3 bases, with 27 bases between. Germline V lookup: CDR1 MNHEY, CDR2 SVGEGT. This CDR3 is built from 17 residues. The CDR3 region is CASSMGRLIYYYYEQYF. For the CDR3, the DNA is TGTGCCAGTTCCATGGGGCGCCTTATCTACTACTACTACGAGCAGTACTTC.

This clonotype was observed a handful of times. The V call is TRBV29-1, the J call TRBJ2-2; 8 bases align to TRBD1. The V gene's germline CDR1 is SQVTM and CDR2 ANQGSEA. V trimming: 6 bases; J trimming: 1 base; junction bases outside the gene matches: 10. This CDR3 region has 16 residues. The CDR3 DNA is TGCAGCGTGGCGCAGGGGGCGCGGCTGAACACCGGGGAGCTGTTTTTT. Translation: CSVAQGARLNTGELFF.

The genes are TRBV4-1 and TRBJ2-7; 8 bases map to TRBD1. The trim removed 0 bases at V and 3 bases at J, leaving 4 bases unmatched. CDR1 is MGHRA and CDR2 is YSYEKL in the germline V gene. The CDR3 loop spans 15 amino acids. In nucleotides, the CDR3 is TGCGCCAGCAGCCAAGACAGACAGGGGTACTACGAGCAGTACTTC. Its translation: CASSQDRQGYYEQYF.